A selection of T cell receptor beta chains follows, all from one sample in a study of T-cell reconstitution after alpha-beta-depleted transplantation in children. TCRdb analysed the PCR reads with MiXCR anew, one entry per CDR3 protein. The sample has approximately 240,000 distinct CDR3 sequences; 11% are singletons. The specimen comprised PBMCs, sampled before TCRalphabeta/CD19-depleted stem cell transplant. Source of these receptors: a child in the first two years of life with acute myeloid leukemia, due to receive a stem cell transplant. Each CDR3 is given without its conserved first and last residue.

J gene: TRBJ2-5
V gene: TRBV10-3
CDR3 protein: AISESSGVGETQY

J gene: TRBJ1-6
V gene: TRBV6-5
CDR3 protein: ASSYEGTGKNSPLH

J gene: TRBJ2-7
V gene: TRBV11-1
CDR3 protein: ASSITLAGERYEQY

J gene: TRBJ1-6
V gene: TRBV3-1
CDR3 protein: ASSQETRSPLH

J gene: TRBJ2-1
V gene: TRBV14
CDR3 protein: ASSQDQMLQF

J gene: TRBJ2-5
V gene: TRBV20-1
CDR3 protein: SASRADGGQQETQY

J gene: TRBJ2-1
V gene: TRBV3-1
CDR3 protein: ASSRTGVSYNEQF

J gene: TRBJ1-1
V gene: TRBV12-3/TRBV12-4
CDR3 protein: ASRGPVNTEAF

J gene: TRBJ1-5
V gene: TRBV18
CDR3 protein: ASSPAQASNQPQH

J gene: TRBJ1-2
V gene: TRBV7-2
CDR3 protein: ASSFRGYGYT

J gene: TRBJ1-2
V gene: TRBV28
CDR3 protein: ASSLVNYGYP

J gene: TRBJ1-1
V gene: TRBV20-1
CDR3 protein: SARPPSGGTEAF

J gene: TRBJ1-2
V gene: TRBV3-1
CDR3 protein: ASSSGLYGDT

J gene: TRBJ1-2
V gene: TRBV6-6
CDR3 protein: ASSYPSNYGYT

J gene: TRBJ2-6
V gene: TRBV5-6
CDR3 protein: ASNSEGEAGANVLT

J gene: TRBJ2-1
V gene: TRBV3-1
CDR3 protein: ASSPEPGIGVNEQF

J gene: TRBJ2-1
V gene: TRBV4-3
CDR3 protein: ASSSTSGRWNEQF

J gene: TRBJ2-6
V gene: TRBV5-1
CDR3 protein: AVNIWGANVLT

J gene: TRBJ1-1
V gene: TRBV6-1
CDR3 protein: ASGGGGPNTEAF

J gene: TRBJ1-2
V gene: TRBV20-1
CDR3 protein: SARPPGTGKAVYDYT

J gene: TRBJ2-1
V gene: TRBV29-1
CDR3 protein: SVEGVGGPWNEQF

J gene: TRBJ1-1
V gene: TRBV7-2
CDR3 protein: ASSSAGTGNTEAF

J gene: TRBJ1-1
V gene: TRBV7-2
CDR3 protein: ASSLWGMNTEAF

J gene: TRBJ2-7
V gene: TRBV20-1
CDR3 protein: SAPLAGSYEQY

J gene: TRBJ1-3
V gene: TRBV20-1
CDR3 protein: SASHPGRGNTIY

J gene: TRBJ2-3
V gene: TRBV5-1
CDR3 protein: ASSILPGDTQY

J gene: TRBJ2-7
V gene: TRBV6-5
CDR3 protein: ASSYSTGTSYEQY

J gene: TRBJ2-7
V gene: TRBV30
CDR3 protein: AWSGLAGTSYEQY

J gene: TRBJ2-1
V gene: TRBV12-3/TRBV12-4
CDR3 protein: ASRPDRGAYNEQF

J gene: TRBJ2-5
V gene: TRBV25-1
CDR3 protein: ASSGGSQETQY

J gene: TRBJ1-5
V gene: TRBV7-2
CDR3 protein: ASSPDWNQPQH

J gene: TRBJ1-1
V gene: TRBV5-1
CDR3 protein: ASRTGQGGGTEAF

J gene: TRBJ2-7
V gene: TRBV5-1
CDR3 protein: ASSFGTVYEQY

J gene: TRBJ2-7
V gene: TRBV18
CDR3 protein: ASSPARAFNEQY

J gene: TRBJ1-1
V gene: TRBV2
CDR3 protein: ASSRELNTEAF

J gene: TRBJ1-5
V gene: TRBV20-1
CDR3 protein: SASLNGGQPQH

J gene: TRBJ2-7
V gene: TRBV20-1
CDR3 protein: SARDFGLAGYEQY

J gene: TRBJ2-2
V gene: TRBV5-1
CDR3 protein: ASSLAGDRTGELF

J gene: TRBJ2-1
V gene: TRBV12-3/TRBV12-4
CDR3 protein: ASRTGTPSYNEQF

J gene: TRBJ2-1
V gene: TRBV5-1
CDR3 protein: ASNKAGADEQF

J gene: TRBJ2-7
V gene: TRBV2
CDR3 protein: ASSANILAYEQY

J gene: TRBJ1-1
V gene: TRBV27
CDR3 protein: ASSLGMNTEAF

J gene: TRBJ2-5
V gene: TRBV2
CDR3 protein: ASSDPSGTPQETQY

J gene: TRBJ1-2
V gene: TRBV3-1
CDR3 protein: ASSQDVTANYGYT

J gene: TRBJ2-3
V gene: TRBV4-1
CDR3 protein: ASSQDWLAGTDTQY

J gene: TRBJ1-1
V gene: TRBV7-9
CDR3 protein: ASSPSRRQARNTEAF

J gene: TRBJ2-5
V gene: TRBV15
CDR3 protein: ATSPRTSGSETQY

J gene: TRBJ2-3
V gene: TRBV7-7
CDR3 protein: ASSSSPGSDTQY

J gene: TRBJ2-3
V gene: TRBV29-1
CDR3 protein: SVGRDRADTQY

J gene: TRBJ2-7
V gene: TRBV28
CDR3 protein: ASSLALPSYEQY

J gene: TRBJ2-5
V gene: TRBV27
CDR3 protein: ASSPRGGETQY

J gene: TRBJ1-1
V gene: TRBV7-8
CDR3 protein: ASSPRTGYVLQRVPEAF

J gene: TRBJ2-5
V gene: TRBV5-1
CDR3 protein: ASSYTPAGGKQETQY

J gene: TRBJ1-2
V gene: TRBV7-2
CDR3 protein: ASSGDGYT

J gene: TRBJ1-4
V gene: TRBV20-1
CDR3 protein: SAAPPGKGNEKLF